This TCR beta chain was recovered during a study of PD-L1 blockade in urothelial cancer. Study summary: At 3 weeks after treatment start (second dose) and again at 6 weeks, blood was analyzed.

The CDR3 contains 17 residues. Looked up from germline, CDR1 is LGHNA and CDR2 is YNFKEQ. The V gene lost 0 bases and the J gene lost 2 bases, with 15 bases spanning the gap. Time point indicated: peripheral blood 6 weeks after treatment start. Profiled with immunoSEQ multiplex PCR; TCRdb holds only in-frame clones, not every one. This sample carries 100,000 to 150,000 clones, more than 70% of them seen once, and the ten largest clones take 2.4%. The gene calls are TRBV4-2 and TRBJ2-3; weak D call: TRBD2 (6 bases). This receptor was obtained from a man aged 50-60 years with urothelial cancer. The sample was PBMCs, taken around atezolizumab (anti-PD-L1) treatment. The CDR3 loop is CASSQDVVAVTTDTQYF. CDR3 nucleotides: TGTGCCAGCAGCCAAGATGTGGTAGCGGTCACCACAGATACGCAGTATTTT.